The next 2 T cell receptor beta chains were all read from a single sample in a study of Graves' ophthalmopathy and Graves' hyperthyroidism. From RNA, the CDR3 regions of TCR beta chains were amplified and sequenced. Amplification began with first-round RT-PCR using HTBI primers, then second-round multiplex PCR was performed. TCRdb re-derived calls from the multiplex PCR reads in MiXCR, one entry per CDR3 protein. The sample yields a few hundred thousand distinct CDR3 sequences, 15% to 19% seen once. The sequencing sample was made of peripheral blood. The receptor source for this set is a woman aged 18-29 years with stable Graves' hyperthyroidism.

This clonotype was recorded many times. V is TRBV4-1 and J is TRBJ1-5; no firm D call. Germline CDR1 is MGHRA and CDR2 is YSYEKL. The CDR3 runs to 14 residues. Trimming took 3 bases from V and 4 from J, leaving 10 bases between them. The CDR3 sequence: CASSHGLGNQPQHF. DNA for the CDR3: TGCGCCAGCAGCCACGGTCTCGGGAATCAGCCCCAGCATTTT.

V usage is TRBV27 and J usage is TRBJ1-2, with TRBD1 as a possible D gene (6 bases). V was cut by 5 bases and J by 11 bases, with 18 bases left in between. The CDR3 is made up of 13 amino acids. Looked up from germline, CDR1 is MNHEY and CDR2 is SMNVEV (reference sequence). This CDR3 is CASSAIRGGGYTF. The CDR3 nucleotides read TGTGCCAGCAGTGCCATCAGGGGTGGCGGTTACACCTTC.